The rows below give T cell receptor beta chains drawn from one sample of a study of vaccination and CD4 T cells after COVID-19. TCRdb re-called the PCR reads through MiXCR, storing one row per CDR3 protein. The sample includes some 9,600 distinct CDR3 sequences, just under 50% seen only once; the top ten take around 20%. The antigens of these receptors remain unknown. The sample taken for sequencing was CD4+ T cells from blood, cultured in vitro. The receptors were gathered from a human donor who had recovered from COVID-19. CDR3s include the opening cysteine and the closing phenylalanine or tryptophan. The D gene is left open where the match is weak. Size tells how often a clone was seen (once, few, many) or the class of an expanded clone, and some rows leave it out.

v_call,d_call,j_call,clone_size,cdr3_nt,cdr3_aa
TRBV19,-,TRBJ1-5,few,TGTGCCAGTAGTATAGCGGGGGAGAGGGTTCAGCCCCAGCATTTT,CASSIAGERVQPQHF
TRBV5-1,-,TRBJ1-4,-,TGCGCCAGCAGCTCCTCGGCTGAAAAACTGTTTTTT,CASSSSAEKLFF
TRBV11-2,-,TRBJ1-6,-,TGTGCCAGCAGCTTACAGGGAAATAATTCACCCCTCCACTTT,CASSLQGNNSPLHF
TRBV20-1,-,TRBJ1-6,few,TGCAGTGCCACTACAGGGATGGGGGATTCACCCCTCCACTTT,CSATTGMGDSPLHF
TRBV28,-,TRBJ1-6,-,TGTGCCAGCAGTTTATACCCGCGGGGTAATTCACCCCTCCACTTT,CASSLYPRGNSPLHF
TRBV28,-,TRBJ1-2,-,TGTGCCAGCGGGGGGTCGGTTCCCTATGGCTACACCTTC,CASGGSVPYGYTF
TRBV20-1,TRBD2,TRBJ2-1,-,TGCAGTGCTTCCCACGGGACTAGCGTGAACAATGAGCAGTTCTTC,CSASHGTSVNNEQFF
TRBV6-5,-,TRBJ2-6,-,TGTGCCAGCAGTTACTCGGGTATACAAAGGACAACACCTGGGGCCAACGTCCTGACTTTC,CASSYSGIQRTTPGANVLTF
TRBV5-4,TRBD2,TRBJ2-1,-,TGTGCCAGCAGCTCGGGACTAGCGGGGGAGTACAATGAGCAGTTCTTC,CASSSGLAGEYNEQFF
TRBV6-5,-,TRBJ1-6,few,TGTGCCAGCAGTTACCAGGGCGTAAATTCACCCCTCCACTTT,CASSYQGVNSPLHF
TRBV6-2/TRBV6-3,TRBD1,TRBJ2-7,few,TGTGCCAGCACTAAGTGGGGACAGGGTAATGCCGAGCAGTACTTC,CASTKWGQGNAEQYF
TRBV6-1,-,TRBJ2-7,-,TGTGCCAGCAGCGACAGGTGGAGCTCCTACGAGCAGTACTTC,CASSDRWSSYEQYF
TRBV5-4,TRBD2,TRBJ2-1,-,TGTGCCAGCAGCTTGTTAACTAGCGGGGGGGGCTCCTACAATGAGCAGTTCTTC,CASSLLTSGGGSYNEQFF
TRBV11-1,-,TRBJ1-3,-,TGTGCCAGCAGCGCCAGCGATTCTGGAAACACCATATATTTT,CASSASDSGNTIYF
TRBV7-6,-,TRBJ2-1,once,TGTGCCAGCAGCTTTACTAGCTCCTCTACCTACAATGAGCAGTTCTTC,CASSFTSSSTYNEQFF
TRBV19,TRBD1,TRBJ1-5,-,TGTGCCAGTAGTAGGACAGGGGGCAATCAGCCCCAGCATTTT,CASSRTGGNQPQHF
TRBV20-1,TRBD2,TRBJ2-1,-,TGCAGTGCTAGAACTAGCGGGAGGAATGAGCAGTTCTTC,CSARTSGRNEQFF
TRBV9,-,TRBJ2-7,few,TGTGCCAGCAGCCCGAGACACATCTCCTACGAGCAGTACTTC,CASSPRHISYEQYF
TRBV7-2,TRBD2,TRBJ2-7,-,TGTGCCAGCAGCTTAGTATCGGGGGGGCCATTTGCCTACGAGCAGTACTTC,CASSLVSGGPFAYEQYF
TRBV19,-,TRBJ2-2,-,TGTGCCAGTAGTCGGGCCACCGGGGAGCTGTTTTTT,CASSRATGELFF
TRBV28,-,TRBJ1-1,few,TGTGCCCTAAGCTCCGGGAACAAGAACACTGAAGCTTTCTTT,CALSSGNKNTEAFF
TRBV30,-,TRBJ2-7,once,TGTGCCTGGAGCCAGAAGCAGGAGGAGCAGTACTTC,CAWSQKQEEQYF
TRBV20-1,TRBD1,TRBJ2-7,few,TGCAGTGCTCCCTACCCGACAGGGTCGTCGGGAGAGCAGTACTTC,CSAPYPTGSSGEQYF
TRBV19,TRBD1,TRBJ1-4,-,TGTGCCAGCCGGGACAGGACAACTAATGAAAAACTGTTTTTT,CASRDRTTNEKLFF
TRBV20-1,-,TRBJ2-5,-,TGCAGTGCTCGGAGGGGGTCCCAACAGGAGACCCAGTACTTC,CSARRGSQQETQYF
TRBV11-1,TRBD2,TRBJ2-3,-,TGTGCCAGCAGCTCTTTTAGCGGGAGCGCAGATACGCAGTATTTT,CASSSFSGSADTQYF
TRBV15,TRBD1,TRBJ2-5,-,TGTGCCACCAGCAGAACCACAGGGGGCATGGAGACCCAGTACTTC,CATSRTTGGMETQYF
TRBV7-3,-,TRBJ1-2,-,TGTGCCAGCAGCTTAGGGGGGGGCCAGGGCTATGGCTACACCTTC,CASSLGGGQGYGYTF
TRBV7-9,-,TRBJ1-1,-,TGTGCCAGCAGCGTGGGGGGGGAGACTGAAGCTTTCTTT,CASSVGGETEAFF
TRBV5-1,TRBD2,TRBJ2-1,-,TGCGCCAGCAGCCCGAGACTAGCGGGAGTTCCCATTGTTAATGAGCAGTTCTTC,CASSPRLAGVPIVNEQFF
TRBV12-3/TRBV12-4,-,TRBJ1-5,few,TGTGCCAGCAGTCGCGAGGAGAATCAGCCCCAGCATTTT,CASSREENQPQHF
TRBV6-1,-,TRBJ1-3,-,TGTGCCAGCAGTGAAGCGCTTCTCGGGTTAAGCGTTGGAAACACCATATATTTT,CASSEALLGLSVGNTIYF
TRBV4-3,-,TRBJ1-4,few,TGCGCCAGCAGCCAAGAGGTGTTTAATGAAAAACTGTTTTTT,CASSQEVFNEKLFF
TRBV18,-,TRBJ1-1,-,TGTGCCAGCTCACACGGGGGCGGTACTGAAGCTTTCTTT,CASSHGGGTEAFF
TRBV5-4,-,TRBJ1-2,-,TGTGCCAGCAGCTTACCTCAAGGAGGCTACACCTTC,CASSLPQGGYTF
TRBV20-1,TRBD2,TRBJ2-3,once,TGCAGTGCTAGAGTGAGGGCTAGCGGGTCAACAGATACGCAGTATTTT,CSARVRASGSTDTQYF
TRBV15,TRBD1,TRBJ1-4,-,TGTGCCACCAGCCCGGGACAGGGAGTAACTAATGAAAAACTGTTTTTT,CATSPGQGVTNEKLFF
TRBV18,TRBD1,TRBJ1-6,few,TGTGCCAGCTCACCGGGGACAGAGAATTCACCCCTCCACTTT,CASSPGTENSPLHF
TRBV20-1,-,TRBJ2-3,few,TGCAGTGCTAGTGGGCTAAAGATCACAGATACGCAGTATTTT,CSASGLKITDTQYF
TRBV2,-,TRBJ1-5,-,TGTGCCAGCAGTGGGCCCTCAGGGGCCCATCAGCCCCAGCATTTT,CASSGPSGAHQPQHF
TRBV24-1,-,TRBJ2-1,-,TGTGCCACCACCGCGGGCAGGGCCACCAACAATGAGCAGTTCTTC,CATTAGRATNNEQFF
TRBV30,-,TRBJ1-4,-,TGTGCCTGGAGAAGACAGGCGGGTGAAAAACTGTTTTTT,CAWRRQAGEKLFF
TRBV24-1,-,TRBJ2-3,few,TGTGCCACCAGTGGTGGGGGTCCAGATACGCAGTATTTT,CATSGGGPDTQYF
TRBV5-4,-,TRBJ2-3,-,TGTGCCAGCAGCCAGGGGCTAGCGAATAGTTTCACAGATACGCAGTATTTT,CASSQGLANSFTDTQYF
TRBV11-2,-,TRBJ1-2,-,TGTGCCAGCAGCTTAGGAGGACGGATCTATGGCTACACCTTC,CASSLGGRIYGYTF
TRBV9,-,TRBJ1-2,-,TGTGCCAGCAGCTCGACCGGGCAAGCCTATGGCTACACCTTC,CASSSTGQAYGYTF
TRBV24-1,TRBD1,TRBJ2-5,-,TGTGCCACCAGTGAGGCAGGGGGACAAGAGACCCAGTACTTC,CATSEAGGQETQYF
TRBV11-2,-,TRBJ2-7,-,TGTGCCAGCAGCTCCAGTCCGGTAGCCTACGAGCAGTACTTC,CASSSSPVAYEQYF
TRBV19,TRBD2,TRBJ2-3,-,TGTGCCAGTAGGACTAGCGGAGCCTTCTTTAGCGGCACAGATACGCAGTATTTT,CASRTSGAFFSGTDTQYF
TRBV19,-,TRBJ1-5,-,TGTGCCAGTAGTATCGGGGCTAGAGATCAGCCCCGGCATTTT,CASSIGARDQPRHF
TRBV19,TRBD1,TRBJ1-1,few,TGTGCCAGTAGGGACAGGTTGAACACTGAAGCTTTCTTT,CASRDRLNTEAFF
TRBV12-5,TRBD1,TRBJ1-1,-,TGTGCTAGTGGTCGAATAACATACAGGGGGTACCTCATGAACACTGAAGCTTTCTTT,CASGRITYRGYLMNTEAFF
TRBV7-3,-,TRBJ1-1,few,TGTGCCAGCAGCCTCGGGCCCATAATGGCGAACACTGAAGCTTTCTTT,CASSLGPIMANTEAFF
TRBV27,TRBD2,TRBJ2-1,-,TGTGCCAGCAGTTTATCCAGTGGGCTAGCGGGAACCCAGCAGTTCTTC,CASSLSSGLAGTQQFF
TRBV10-3,-,TRBJ1-1,-,TGTGCCATCAATGATTCCAGAGGGCCGGGGTCCACTGAAGCTTTCTTT,CAINDSRGPGSTEAFF
TRBV20-1,-,TRBJ2-2,once,TGCAGTGCTAGTACGGAGGGGATGAACACCGGGGAGCTGTTTTTT,CSASTEGMNTGELFF
TRBV12-5,-,TRBJ2-1,-,TGTGCTAGTGGTTTGTCCAATGAGCAGTTCTTC,CASGLSNEQFF